This T cell receptor beta chain came from a study of blood T cell repertoires in COVID-19. There are 16 residues in the CDR3. Sequenced by immunoSEQ multiplex PCR; TCRdb stores in-frame clones only, minus some. The sample carries 250,000 to 350,000 clones, roughly nine tenths recorded once. The clonotype comes from a woman between 45 and 65 years old who had been exposed to COVID-19. The sample taken for sequencing was PBMCs or T cells enriched from blood (not recorded which). The chain combines TRBV21-1 with TRBJ1-5; the table names TRBD1, a call not compared with the DNA. TRBV21-1 is a recognized pseudogene. The CDR3 protein is CASISPGQVEWQPQHF. CDR3 bases: TGTGCCAGCATCTCCCCGGGACAGGTAGAGTGGCAGCCCCAGCATTTT.